This TCR beta chain derives from a study of blood T cell repertoires in COVID-19. Study overall: COVID-19 samples collected from the United States, Italy and Spain covered acute and convalescent phases. The analysed material was cDNA or gDNA that came from T cells, B-cell-depleted T cells, or PBMCs.

This clone was recorded only once. Per the original methods: Counts of nucleated cells, estimated from reference gene primer amplification, were obtained. Sequencing used immunoSEQ multiplex PCR; TCRdb keeps in-frame clones, though not all of them. The V and J calls and clone size were taken over from that table, and D and trimming were inferred from the DNA. The sample lists about 74,000 clones, around 82% occurring once. Trimming took 4 bases from V and 1 from J, leaving 13 bases between them. The CDR3 extends over 15 amino acids. The germline gives CDR1 MGHRA, CDR2 YSYEKL. The TCR comes from a human donor in a cohort sampled during active COVID-19. Material for sequencing was peripheral blood. V and J are TRBV4-1 and TRBJ1-2; TRBD1 is a possible D gene (5 bases). This CDR3 is CASSRVATVNYGYTF. The CDR3 DNA is TGCGCCAGCAGCCGGGTTGCGACAGTTAACTATGGCTACACCTTC.